A single sample is the source of the 9 T cell receptor beta chains below, sequenced in a study of cytomegalovirus exposure and HLA in healthy donors. TCRdb keeps only in-frame clones here, not all; method: immunoSEQ multiplex PCR. The profile shows around 99,000 clones, roughly 86% of them singletons. The sample comprised PBMCs. The receptor set was obtained from a woman aged 18-29 years in good health and CMV-seronegative.

The V gene is TRBV28, the J gene TRBJ1-4; 11 bases align to TRBD1. The V and J ends lost 5 bases and 0 bases, in that order; junction bases with no gene match: 14. Germline loops: CDR1 MDHEN, CDR2 SYDVKM. CDR3 length equals 20 residues. CDR3: CASSAPSGTGGWATNEKLFF. In DNA, the CDR3 is TGTGCCAGCAGTGCGCCTTCCGGGACAGGGGGTTGGGCAACTAATGAAAAACTGTTTTTT. The full variable domain, completed using reference TRBV28 and TRBJ1-4, is DVKVTQSSRYLVKRTGEKVFLECVQDMDHENMFWYRQDPGLGLRLIYFSYDVKMKEKGDIPEGYSVSREKKERFSLILESASTNQTSMYLCASSAPSGTGGWATNEKLFFGSGTQLSVL.

The J gene is TRBJ2-3, the V gene TRBV6-6; D not certain. The CDR3 is made up of 14 amino acids. Germline values: CDR1 MNHNY, CDR2 SVGAGI (reference sequence). The V end was cut by 4 bases, the J end by 3 bases, with 11 bases between. CDR3 sequence reads: CASSSYPETDTQYF. The CDR3 nucleotides are TGTGCCAGCAGTTCCTACCCTGAGACAGATACGCAGTATTTT.

The CDR3 here is CATSLHYEQYF. DNA of the CDR3: TGTGCCACCTCACTCCACTACGAGCAGTACTTC. The J gene is TRBJ2-7, the V gene TRBV19; no reliable D call. This CDR3 is built from 11 residues. Trimming shortened V by 10 bases and J by 3 bases, and 10 bases separated the two germline ends. Germline values: CDR1 LNHDA, CDR2 SQIVND (reference sequence).

The genes are TRBV18 and TRBJ2-7; D is undetermined. CDR3 length equals 13 residues. CDR1 is KGHSH, CDR2 LQKENI, per germline. Trimming took off 3 bases at V and 4 bases at J, with 10 bases between the two ends. The CDR3 region is CASSPQSQYEQYF. CDR3 in DNA: TGTGCCAGCTCACCCCAGTCCCAATACGAGCAGTACTTC.

The V and J genes are TRBV7-2 and TRBJ2-3, with 7 bases matching TRBD2. V was pared by 1 base and J by 5 bases, with 6 bases of the junction left unmatched. Germline CDR1 reads SGHTA; CDR2 reads FQGNSA. This CDR3 is built from 15 residues. DNA of the CDR3: TGTGCCAGCAGCTTAGGGGTAGCGGGCAGAGATACGCAGTATTTT. Protein product: CASSLGVAGRDTQYF.

J is TRBJ2-6 and V is TRBV7-6, with no clear D. The CDR3 is 17 amino acids. Trimming pared 0 bases from V and 1 base from J, leaving 10 bases between. Germline CDR1 SGHVS, CDR2 FNYEAQ. DNA of the CDR3: TGTGCCAGCAGCTTAGCCTCCCCTAATTCTGGGGCCAACGTCCTGACTTTC. Its protein is CASSLASPNSGANVLTF.

The chain couples TRBV6-5 to TRBJ2-2; no clear D gene. The CDR3 is 15 residues long. Per germline, CDR1 MNHEY and CDR2 SVGAGI. Trimming shortened V by 4 bases and J by 0 bases, and 9 bases separated the two germline ends. The CDR3 sequence: CASSSHGSNTGELFF. CDR3 sequence (DNA): TGTGCCAGCAGTTCTCACGGTTCGAACACCGGGGAGCTGTTTTTT.

This clone was counted only a few times. The chain employs TRBV7-8 and TRBJ2-2, with 9 bases matching TRBD2. Germline CDR1 is SGHVS and CDR2 is FQNEAQ. The CDR3 has 16 amino acids. V lost 1 base and J lost 4; bases outside the gene matches: 4. CDR3 coding DNA: TGTGCCAGCAGCTTAGTCGCTAGCGGGGTCACCGGGGAGCTGTTTTTT. It codes for CASSLVASGVTGELFF.

The CDR3 DNA sequence: TGTGCCTCTAGCGGGACAGGCGACTCCTACGAGCAGTACTTC. Translating gives CASSGTGDSYEQYF. V gene TRBV19 combines with J gene TRBJ2-7; D is possibly TRBD2 (9 bases). CDR3 size: 14 residues. Germline V lookup: CDR1 LNHDA, CDR2 SQIVND (reference sequence). Trimming took 11 bases from V and 0 from J, leaving 17 bases between them.